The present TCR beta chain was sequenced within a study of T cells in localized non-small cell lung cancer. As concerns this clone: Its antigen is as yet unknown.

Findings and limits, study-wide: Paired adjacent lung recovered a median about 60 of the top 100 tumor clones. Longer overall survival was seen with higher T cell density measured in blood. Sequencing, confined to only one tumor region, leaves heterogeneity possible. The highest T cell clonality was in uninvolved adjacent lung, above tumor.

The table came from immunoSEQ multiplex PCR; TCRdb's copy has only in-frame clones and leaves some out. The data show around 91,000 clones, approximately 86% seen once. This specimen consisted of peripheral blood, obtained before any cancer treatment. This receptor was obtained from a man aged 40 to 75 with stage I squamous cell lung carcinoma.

This chain's CDR3 is CASSERQGALDTEAFF. The DNA for the CDR3 is TGTGCCAGCAGCGAGCGACAGGGGGCGCTGGACACTGAAGCTTTCTTT. The genes are TRBV7-2 and TRBJ1-1; 10 bases match TRBD1. The junction had 9 bases not matched to a gene; V was cut back by 5 bases and J by 3 bases. Germline V gives CDR1 SGHTA, CDR2 FQGNSA. The CDR3 sequence is 16 residues long.